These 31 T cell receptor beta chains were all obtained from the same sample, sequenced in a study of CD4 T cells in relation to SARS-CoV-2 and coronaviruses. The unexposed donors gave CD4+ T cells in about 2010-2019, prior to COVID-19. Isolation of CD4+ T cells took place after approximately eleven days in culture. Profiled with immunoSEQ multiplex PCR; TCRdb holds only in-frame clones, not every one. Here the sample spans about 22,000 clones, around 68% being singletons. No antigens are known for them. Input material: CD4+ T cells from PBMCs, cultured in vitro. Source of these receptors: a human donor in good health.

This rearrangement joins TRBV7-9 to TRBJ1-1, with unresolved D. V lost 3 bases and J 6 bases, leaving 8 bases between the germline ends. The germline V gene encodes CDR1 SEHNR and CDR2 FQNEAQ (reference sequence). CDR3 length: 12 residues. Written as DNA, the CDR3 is TGTGCCAGCAGCTTTCGGGTCTCTGAAGCTTTCTTT. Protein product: CASSFRVSEAFF.

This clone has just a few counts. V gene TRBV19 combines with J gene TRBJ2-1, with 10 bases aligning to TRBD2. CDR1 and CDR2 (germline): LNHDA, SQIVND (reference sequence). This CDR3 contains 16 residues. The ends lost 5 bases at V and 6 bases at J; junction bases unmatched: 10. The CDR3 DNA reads TGTGCCAGTAGTCTGGGGATAGCGGGGGGCAGCAATGAGCAGTTCTTC. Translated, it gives CASSLGIAGGSNEQFF.

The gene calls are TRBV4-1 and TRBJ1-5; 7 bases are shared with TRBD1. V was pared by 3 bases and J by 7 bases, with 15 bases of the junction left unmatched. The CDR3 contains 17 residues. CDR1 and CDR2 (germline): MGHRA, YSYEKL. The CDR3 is CASSQPPRGGGRQPQHF. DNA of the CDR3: TGCGCCAGCAGCCAGCCTCCCCGGGGAGGGGGCAGACAGCCCCAGCATTTT.

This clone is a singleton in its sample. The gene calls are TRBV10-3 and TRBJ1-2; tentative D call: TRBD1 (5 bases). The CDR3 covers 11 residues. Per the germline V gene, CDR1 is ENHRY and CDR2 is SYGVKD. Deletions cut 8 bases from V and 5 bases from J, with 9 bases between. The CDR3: CAIPGTYGYTF. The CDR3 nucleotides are TGTGCCATCCCGGGGACTTATGGCTACACCTTC.

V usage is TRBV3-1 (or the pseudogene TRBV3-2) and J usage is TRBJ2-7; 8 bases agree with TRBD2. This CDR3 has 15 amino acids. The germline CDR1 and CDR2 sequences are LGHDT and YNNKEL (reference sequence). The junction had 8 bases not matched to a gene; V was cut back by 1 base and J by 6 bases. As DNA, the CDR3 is TGTGCCAGCAGCCAAGTAAACCTAGCGGGTGTCGAGCAGTACTTC. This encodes CASSQVNLAGVEQYF.

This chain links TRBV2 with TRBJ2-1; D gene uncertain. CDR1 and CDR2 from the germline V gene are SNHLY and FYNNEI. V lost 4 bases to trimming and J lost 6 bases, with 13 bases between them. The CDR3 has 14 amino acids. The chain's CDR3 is CASSGVGRGNEQFF. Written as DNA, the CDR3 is TGTGCCAGCAGTGGGGTTGGACGTGGCAATGAGCAGTTCTTC.

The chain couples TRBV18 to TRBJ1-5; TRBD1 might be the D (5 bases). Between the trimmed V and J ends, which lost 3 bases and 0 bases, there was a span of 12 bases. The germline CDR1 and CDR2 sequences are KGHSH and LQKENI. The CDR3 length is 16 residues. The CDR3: CASSPKTGHSNQPQHF. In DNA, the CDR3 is TGTGCCAGCTCACCCAAGACTGGACATAGCAATCAGCCCCAGCATTTT.

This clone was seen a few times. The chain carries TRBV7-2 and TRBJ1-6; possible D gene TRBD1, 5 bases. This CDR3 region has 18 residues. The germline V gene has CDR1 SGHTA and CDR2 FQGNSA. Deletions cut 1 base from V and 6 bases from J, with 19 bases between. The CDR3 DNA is TGTGCCAGCAGCTTAGAGGGAACAGGAAACACTCCTAATTCACCCCTCCACTTT. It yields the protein CASSLEGTGNTPNSPLHF.

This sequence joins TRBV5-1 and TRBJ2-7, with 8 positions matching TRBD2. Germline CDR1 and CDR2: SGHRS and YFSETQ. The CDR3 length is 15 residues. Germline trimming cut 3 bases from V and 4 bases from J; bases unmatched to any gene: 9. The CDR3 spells CASSWGGLDAYEQYF. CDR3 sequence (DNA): TGCGCCAGCAGCTGGGGGGGACTAGACGCGTACGAGCAGTACTTC.

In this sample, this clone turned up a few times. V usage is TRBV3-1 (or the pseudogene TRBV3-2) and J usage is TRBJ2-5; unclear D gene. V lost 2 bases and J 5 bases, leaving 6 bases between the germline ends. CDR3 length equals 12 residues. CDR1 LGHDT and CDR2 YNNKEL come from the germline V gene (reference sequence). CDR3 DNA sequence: TGTGCCAGCAGCCAATCTTGGGAGACCCAGTACTTC. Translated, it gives CASSQSWETQYF.

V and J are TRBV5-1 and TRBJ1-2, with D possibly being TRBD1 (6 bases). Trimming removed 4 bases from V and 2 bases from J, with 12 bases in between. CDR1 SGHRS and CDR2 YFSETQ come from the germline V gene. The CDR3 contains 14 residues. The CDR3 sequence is CASSPSQGNYGYTF. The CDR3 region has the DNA TGCGCCAGCAGCCCGTCACAGGGAAACTATGGCTACACCTTC. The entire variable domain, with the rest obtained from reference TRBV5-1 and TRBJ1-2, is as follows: KAGVTQTPRYLIKTRGQQVTLSCSPISGHRSVSWYQQTPGQGLQFLFEYFSETQRNKGNFPGRFSGRQFSNSRSEMNVSTLELGDSALYLCASSPSQGNYGYTFGSGTRLTVV.

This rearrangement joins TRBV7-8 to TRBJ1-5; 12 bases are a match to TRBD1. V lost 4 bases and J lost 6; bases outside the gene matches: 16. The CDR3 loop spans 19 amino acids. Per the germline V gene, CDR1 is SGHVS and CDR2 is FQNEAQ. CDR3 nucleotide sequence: TGTGCCAGCAGCTCAATGCCGGGACAGGGGGCCGGATGGGTTCAGCCCCAGCATTTT. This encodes CASSSMPGQGAGWVQPQHF.

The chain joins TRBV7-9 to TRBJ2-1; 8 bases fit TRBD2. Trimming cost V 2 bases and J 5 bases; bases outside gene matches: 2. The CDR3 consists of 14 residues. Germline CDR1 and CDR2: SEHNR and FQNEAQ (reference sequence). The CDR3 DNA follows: TGTGCCAGCAGCTTAAAACTAGCGGACAATGAGCAGTTCTTC. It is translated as CASSLKLADNEQFF.

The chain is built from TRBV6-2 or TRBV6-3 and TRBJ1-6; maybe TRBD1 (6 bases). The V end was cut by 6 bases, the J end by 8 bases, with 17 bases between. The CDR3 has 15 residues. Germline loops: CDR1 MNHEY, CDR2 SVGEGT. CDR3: CASSPLDSEYSPLHF. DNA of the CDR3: TGTGCCAGCAGCCCCCTGGACAGTGAGTATTCACCCCTCCACTTT.

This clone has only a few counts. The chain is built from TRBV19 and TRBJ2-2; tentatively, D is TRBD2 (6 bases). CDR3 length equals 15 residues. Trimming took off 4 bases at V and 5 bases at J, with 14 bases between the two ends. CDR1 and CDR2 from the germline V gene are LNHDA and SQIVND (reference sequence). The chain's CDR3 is CASSSGSSVTGELFF. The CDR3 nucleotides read TGTGCCAGTAGTAGCGGGTCTAGCGTAACCGGGGAGCTGTTTTTT.

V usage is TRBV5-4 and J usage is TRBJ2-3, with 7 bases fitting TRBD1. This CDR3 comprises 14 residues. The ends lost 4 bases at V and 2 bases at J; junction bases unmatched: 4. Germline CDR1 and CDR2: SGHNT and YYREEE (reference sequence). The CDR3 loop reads CASSLGTVTDTQYF. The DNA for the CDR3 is TGTGCCAGCAGCCTAGGGACAGTCACAGATACGCAGTATTTT.

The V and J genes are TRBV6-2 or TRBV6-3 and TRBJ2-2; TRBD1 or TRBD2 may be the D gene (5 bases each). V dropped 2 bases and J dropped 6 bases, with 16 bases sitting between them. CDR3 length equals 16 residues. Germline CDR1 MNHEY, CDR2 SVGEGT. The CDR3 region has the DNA TGTGCCAGCAGTTACGGGGCGGGCCTCCTTGCCGGGGAGCTGTTTTTT. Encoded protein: CASSYGAGLLAGELFF.

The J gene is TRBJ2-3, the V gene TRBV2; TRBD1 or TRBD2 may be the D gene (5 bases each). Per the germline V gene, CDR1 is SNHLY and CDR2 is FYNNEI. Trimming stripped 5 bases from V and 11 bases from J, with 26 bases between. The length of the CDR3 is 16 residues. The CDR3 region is CASSLGTIGTPDRQYF. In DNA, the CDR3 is TGTGCCAGCAGTTTGGGCACCATCGGGACCCCGGACCGGCAGTATTTT.

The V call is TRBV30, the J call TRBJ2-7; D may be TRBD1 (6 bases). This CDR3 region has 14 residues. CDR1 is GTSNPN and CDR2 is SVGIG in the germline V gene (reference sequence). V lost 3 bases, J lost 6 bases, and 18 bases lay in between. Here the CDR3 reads CAWSADYRDPEQYF. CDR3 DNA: TGTGCCTGGAGCGCCGATTACAGGGACCCCGAGCAGTACTTC.

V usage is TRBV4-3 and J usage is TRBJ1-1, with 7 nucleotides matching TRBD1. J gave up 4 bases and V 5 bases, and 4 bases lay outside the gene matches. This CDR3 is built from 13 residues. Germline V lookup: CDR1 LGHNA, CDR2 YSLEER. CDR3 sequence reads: CASSYTGATEAFF. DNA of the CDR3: TGCGCCAGCAGCTATACAGGGGCCACTGAAGCTTTCTTT.

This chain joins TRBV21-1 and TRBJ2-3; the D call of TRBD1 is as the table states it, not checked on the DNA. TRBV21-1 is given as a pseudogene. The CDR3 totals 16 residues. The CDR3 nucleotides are TGTGCCAGCAGCAAAGTCCGGGACAACAGCACAGATACGCAGTATTTT. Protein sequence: CASSKVRDNSTDTQYF.

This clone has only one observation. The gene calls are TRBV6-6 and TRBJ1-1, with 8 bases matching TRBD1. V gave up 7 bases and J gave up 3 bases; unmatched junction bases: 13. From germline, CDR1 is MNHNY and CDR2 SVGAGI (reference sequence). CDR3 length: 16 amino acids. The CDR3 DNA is TGTGCCAGCAATCCATGGGGCAGGGGGCAGGACACTGAAGCTTTCTTT. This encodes CASNPWGRGQDTEAFF.

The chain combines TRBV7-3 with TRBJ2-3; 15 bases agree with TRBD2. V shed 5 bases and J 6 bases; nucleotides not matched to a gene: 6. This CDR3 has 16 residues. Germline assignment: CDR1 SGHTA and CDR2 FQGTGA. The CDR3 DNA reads TGTGCCAGCAGCACCCCCGGGACTAGCGGGAGGGATACGCAGTATTTT. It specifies CASSTPGTSGRDTQYF.

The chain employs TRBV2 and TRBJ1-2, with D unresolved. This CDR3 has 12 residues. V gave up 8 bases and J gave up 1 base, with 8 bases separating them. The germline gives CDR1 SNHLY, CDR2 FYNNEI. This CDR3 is CASCPLNYGYTF. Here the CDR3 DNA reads TGTGCCAGCTGTCCTCTTAACTATGGCTACACCTTC.

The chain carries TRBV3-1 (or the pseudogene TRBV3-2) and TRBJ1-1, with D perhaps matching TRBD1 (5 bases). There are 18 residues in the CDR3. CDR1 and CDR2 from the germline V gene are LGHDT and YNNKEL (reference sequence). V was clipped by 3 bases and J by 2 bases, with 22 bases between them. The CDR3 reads CASSHRPLRRGGNTEAFF. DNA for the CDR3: TGTGCCAGCAGCCACCGACCCCTGAGGAGGGGAGGTAACACTGAAGCTTTCTTT.

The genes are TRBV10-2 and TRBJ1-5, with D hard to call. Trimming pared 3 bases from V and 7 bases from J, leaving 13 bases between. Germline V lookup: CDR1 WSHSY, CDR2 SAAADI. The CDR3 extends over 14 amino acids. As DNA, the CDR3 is TGCGCCAGCAGTGAAGATCCCGGGCGGCAGCCCCAGCATTTT. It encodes CASSEDPGRQPQHF.

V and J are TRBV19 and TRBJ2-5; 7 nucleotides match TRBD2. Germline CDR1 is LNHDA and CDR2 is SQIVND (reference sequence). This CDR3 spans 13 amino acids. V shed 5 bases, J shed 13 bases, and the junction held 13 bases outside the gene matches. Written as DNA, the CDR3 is TGTGCCAGTAGTCCTAGGCCGGGGGGTCTTTGGTACTTC. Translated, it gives CASSPRPGGLWYF.

CDR3 region: CASSLGTLLGNTIYF. CDR3 coding DNA: TGCGCCAGCAGCTTGGGAACACTTCTCGGAAACACCATATATTTT. The chain combines TRBV5-1 with TRBJ1-3; D not certain. CDR1 and CDR2 from the germline V gene are SGHRS and YFSETQ. Trimming cost V 0 bases and J 4 bases, with 11 bases left between them. CDR3 length equals 15 residues.

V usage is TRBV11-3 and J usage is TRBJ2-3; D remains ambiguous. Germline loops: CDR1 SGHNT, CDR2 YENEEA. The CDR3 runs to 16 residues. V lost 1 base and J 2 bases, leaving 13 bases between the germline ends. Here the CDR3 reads CASSLGTVPNTDTQYF. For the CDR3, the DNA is TGTGCCAGCAGCTTAGGGACCGTGCCGAACACAGATACGCAGTATTTT.

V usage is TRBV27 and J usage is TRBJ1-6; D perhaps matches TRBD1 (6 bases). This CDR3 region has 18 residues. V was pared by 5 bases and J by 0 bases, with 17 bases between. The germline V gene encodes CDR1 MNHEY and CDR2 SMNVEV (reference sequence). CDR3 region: CASSPILQGSSYNSPLHF. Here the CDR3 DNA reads TGTGCCAGCAGTCCGATCCTACAGGGTAGCTCCTATAATTCACCCCTCCACTTT.

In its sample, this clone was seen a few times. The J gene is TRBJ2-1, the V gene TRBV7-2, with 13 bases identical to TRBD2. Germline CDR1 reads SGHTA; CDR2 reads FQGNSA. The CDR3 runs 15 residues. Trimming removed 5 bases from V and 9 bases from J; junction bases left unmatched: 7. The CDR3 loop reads CASSQGLAGVGEQFF. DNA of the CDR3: TGTGCCAGCAGCCAAGGACTAGCGGGAGTCGGTGAGCAGTTCTTC.